This T cell receptor (beta chain) was identified during a study of beta chain features in type 1 diabetes. Findings and limits, study-wide: The study notes PCR might favor shorter templates equally in patients and controls. The cDNA sequencing approach could over-represent high-TCR-expressing cells. A moderate, significant TCRB CDR3 shortening appeared in type 1 diabetes across four CD4+ subsets.

Of the isolated RNA, all was reverse transcribed, and so the sequenced material was expressed TCRB transcripts. Here immunoSEQ multiplex PCR was the method, and the copy in TCRdb shows in-frame clones only, minus some. Seen here are around 250,000 clones, more than 13% observed once, and the top ten hold around 0.016%. The germline V gene has CDR1 LGHNA and CDR2 YSLEER. V was pared by 1 base and J by 0 bases, with 6 bases of the junction left unmatched. CDR3 size: 16 residues. CD45RO/CCR7/CD25/CD127/CD95/CD27 separated CD4+ naive, central memory, regulatory and stem cell-like memory cells by sorting. This clone came up a few times. Its target is not known.

V gene TRBV4-3 combines with J gene TRBJ2-7; 7 bases align to TRBD2. The sequenced sample consisted of naive CD4+ T cells from blood. The clonotype was recovered from a man aged 30 to 39 with type 1 diabetes. This CDR3 is CASSQASGAFSYEQYF. In DNA form, the CDR3 reads TGCGCCAGCAGCCAAGCGAGCGGGGCCTTCTCCTACGAGCAGTACTTC.